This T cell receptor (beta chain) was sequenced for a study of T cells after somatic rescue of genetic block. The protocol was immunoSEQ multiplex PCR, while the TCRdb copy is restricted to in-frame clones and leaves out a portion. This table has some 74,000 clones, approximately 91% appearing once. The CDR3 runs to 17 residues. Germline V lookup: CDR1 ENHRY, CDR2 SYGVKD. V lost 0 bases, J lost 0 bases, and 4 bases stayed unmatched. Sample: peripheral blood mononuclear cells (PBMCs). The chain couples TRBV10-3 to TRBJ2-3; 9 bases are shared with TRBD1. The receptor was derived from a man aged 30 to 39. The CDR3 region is CAISESSGTGSTDTQYF. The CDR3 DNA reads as TGTGCCATCAGTGAGTCGTCCGGGACAGGGAGCACAGATACGCAGTATTTT.